This TCR beta chain was sequenced in a study of blood T cell repertoires in COVID-19. Study background: In each case, the material was cDNA or gDNA derived from T cells, B-cell-depleted T cells, or PBMCs.

The V end was cut by 3 bases, the J end by 1 base, with 10 bases between. The CDR3 runs 14 residues. Germline CDR1 and CDR2: SGHRS and YFSETQ. Per the authors' pipeline: Reference gene primer amplification gave estimated nucleated cell counts. This table comes from immunoSEQ multiplex PCR, and its TCRdb copy is limited to in-frame clones, with some not included. Clone size and the V and J calls come from that table; the DNA yielded D and trimming. The profile covers around 60,000 clones, with 80% to 85% appearing a single time and roughly a sixth taken by the ten largest. This clonotype originated in a man aged 55 to 70 with COVID-19, enrolled during active disease. The sequenced sample consisted of peripheral blood. The chain joins TRBV5-1 to TRBJ1-2; possible D gene TRBD1, 5 bases. CDR3 in amino acids: CASSSAGVNYGYTF. The CDR3 nucleotides are TGCGCCAGCAGCTCAGCGGGGGTTAACTATGGCTACACCTTC.